This T cell receptor (beta chain) was sequenced during a study of beta chain features in type 1 diabetes. Points from the study as a whole: With patients and controls alike, PCR might favor shorter templates to an equal degree.

This clone appeared a few times. Its antigen is currently unknown. The CDR3 consists of 14 residues. The germline V gene has CDR1 GTSNPN and CDR2 SVGIG (reference sequence). J gave up 8 bases and V 8 bases, and 12 bases lay outside the gene matches. Reverse transcribing all isolated RNA meant expressed TCRB transcripts were sequenced. TCRdb's table, derived via immunoSEQ multiplex PCR, lists solely in-frame clones and lacks some. The top ten clones hold 0.019% of a sample with 350,000 to 450,000 clones, about 15% of them seen once. Sequencing was performed on naive CD4+ T cells from blood. The chain links TRBV30 to TRBJ2-1, with 10 bases lining up with TRBD2. This TCR was sampled from a woman aged 18-29 years in good health. The CDR3 nucleotides read TGTGCCAGAGCTAGCGGGAGTAGGAGAGATGAGCAGTTCTTC. It translates to CARASGSRRDEQFF. Together with reference TRBV30 and TRBJ2-1, the CDR3 gives the full variable domain: SQTIHQWPATLVQPVGSPLSLECTVEGTSNPNLYWYRQAAGRGLQLLFYSVGIGQISSEVPQNLSASRPQDRQFILSSKKLLLSDSGFYLCARASGSRRDEQFFGPGTRLTVL.